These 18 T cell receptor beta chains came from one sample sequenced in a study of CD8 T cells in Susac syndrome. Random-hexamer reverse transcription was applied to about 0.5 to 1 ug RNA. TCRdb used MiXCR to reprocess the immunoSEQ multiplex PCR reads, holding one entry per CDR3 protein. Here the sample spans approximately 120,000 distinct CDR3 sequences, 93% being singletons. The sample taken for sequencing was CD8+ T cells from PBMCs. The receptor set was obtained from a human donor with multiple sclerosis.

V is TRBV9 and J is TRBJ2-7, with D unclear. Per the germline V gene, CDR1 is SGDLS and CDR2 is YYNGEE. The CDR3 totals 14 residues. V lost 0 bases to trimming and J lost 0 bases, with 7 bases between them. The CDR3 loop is CASSVGGSSYEQYF. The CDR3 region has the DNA TGTGCCAGCAGCGTAGGCGGCAGCTCCTACGAGCAGTACTTC.

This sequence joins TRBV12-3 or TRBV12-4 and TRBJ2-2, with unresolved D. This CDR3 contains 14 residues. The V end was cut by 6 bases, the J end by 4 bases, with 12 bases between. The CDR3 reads CASSARQPTGELFF. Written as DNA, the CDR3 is TGTGCCAGCAGCGCCCGACAACCCACCGGGGAGCTGTTTTTT.

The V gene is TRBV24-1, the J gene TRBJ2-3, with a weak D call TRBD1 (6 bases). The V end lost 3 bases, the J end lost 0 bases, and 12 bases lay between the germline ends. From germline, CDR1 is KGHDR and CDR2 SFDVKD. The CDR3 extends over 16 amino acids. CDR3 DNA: TGTGCCACCAGTGATCCGACAGGTCCTAGCACAGATACGCAGTATTTT. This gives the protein CATSDPTGPSTDTQYF.

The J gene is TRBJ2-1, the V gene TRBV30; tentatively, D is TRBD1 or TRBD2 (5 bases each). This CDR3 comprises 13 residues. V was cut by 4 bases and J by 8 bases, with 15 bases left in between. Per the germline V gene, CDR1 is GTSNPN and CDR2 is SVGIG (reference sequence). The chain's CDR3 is CAWTNGVGDEQFF. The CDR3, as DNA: TGTGCCTGGACCAATGGAGTGGGGGATGAGCAGTTCTTC.

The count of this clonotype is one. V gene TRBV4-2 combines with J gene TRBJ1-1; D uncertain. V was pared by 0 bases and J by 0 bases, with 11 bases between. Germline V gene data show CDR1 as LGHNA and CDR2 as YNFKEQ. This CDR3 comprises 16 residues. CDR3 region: CASSQEVREVNTEAFF. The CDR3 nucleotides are TGTGCCAGCAGCCAAGAGGTAAGGGAGGTGAACACTGAAGCTTTCTTT.

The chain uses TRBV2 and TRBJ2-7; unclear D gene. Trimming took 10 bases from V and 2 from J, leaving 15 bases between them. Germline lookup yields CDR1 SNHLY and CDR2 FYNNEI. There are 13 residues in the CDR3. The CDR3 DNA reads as TGTGCCACCTCGAAGACGACTGCCTACGAGCAGTACGTC. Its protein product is CATSKTTAYEQYV.

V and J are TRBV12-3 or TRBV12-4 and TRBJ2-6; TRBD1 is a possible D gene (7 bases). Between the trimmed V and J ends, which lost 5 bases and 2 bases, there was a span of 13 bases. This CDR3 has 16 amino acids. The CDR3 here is CASSPGGRPGANVLTF. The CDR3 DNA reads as TGTGCCAGCAGTCCAGGGGGGCGGCCTGGGGCCAACGTCCTGACTTTC.

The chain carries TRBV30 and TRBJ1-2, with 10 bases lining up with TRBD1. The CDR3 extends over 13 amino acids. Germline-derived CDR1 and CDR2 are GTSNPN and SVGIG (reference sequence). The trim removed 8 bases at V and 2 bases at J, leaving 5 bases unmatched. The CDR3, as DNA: TGTGCCGGGACAGGGGAGAGGAACTATGGCTACACCTTC. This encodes CAGTGERNYGYTF.

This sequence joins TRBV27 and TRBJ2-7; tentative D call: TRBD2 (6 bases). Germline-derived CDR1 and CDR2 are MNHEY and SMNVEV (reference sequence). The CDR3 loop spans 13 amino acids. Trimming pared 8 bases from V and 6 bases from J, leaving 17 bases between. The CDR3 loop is CASGLQMTSEQYF. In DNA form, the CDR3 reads TGTGCCAGCGGACTACAGATGACCTCCGAGCAGTACTTC.

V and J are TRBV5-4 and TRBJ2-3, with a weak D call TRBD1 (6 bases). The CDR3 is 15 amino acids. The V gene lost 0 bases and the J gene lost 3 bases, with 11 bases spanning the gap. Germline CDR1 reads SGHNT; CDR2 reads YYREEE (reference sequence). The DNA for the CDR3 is TGTGCCAGCAGCTTGGTCGCACAGGGTACAGATACGCAGTATTTT. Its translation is CASSLVAQGTDTQYF.

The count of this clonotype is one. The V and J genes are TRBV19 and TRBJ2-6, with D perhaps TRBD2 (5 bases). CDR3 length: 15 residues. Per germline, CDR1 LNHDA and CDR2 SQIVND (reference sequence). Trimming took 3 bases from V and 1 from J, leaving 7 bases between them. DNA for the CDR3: TGTGCCAGTAGTATCTCGGGGTCTGGGGCCAACGTCCTGACTTTC. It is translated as CASSISGSGANVLTF. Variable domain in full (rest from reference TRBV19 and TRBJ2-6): DGGITQSPKYLFRKEGQNVTLSCEQNLNHDAMYWYRQDPGQGLRLIYYSQIVNDFQKGDIAEGYSVSREKKESFPLTVTSAQKNPTAFYLCASSISGSGANVLTFGAGSRLTVL.

In DNA form, the CDR3 reads TGTGCCAGCAGTTTCGGTCCCCCCGGGGCCAACGTCCTGACTTTC. Protein sequence: CASSFGPPGANVLTF. The rearrangement uses TRBV12-3 or TRBV12-4 and TRBJ2-6; D is uncertain. The CDR3 totals 15 residues. V lost 3 bases and J 4 bases, leaving 10 bases between the germline ends.

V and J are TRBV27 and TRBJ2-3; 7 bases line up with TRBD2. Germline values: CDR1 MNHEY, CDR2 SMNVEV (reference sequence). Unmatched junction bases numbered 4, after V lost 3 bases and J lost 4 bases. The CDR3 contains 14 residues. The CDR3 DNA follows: TGTGCCAGCAGTTTTGCCCGGGGGGCAGATACGCAGTATTTT. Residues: CASSFARGADTQYF.

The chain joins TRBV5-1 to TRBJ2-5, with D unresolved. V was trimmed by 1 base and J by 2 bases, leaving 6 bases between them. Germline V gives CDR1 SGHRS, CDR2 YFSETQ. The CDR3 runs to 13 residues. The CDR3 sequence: CASSLWPQETQYF. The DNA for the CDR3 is TGCGCCAGCAGCTTGTGGCCGCAAGAGACCCAGTACTTC.

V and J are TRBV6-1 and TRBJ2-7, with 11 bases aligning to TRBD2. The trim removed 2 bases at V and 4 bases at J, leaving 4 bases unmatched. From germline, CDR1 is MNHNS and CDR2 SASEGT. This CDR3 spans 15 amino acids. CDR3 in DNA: TGTGCCAGCAGTGAAACTAGCGGGAGACGGTACGAGCAGTACGTC. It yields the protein CASSETSGRRYEQYV.

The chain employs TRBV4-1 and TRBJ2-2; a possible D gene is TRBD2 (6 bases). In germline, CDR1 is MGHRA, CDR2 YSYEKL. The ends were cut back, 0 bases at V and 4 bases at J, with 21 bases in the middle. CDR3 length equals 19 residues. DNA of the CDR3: TGCGCCAGCAGCCAAGACCTCCTGCCGTGGGTGCGGGGCACCGGGGAGCTGTTTTTT. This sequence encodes CASSQDLLPWVRGTGELFF.

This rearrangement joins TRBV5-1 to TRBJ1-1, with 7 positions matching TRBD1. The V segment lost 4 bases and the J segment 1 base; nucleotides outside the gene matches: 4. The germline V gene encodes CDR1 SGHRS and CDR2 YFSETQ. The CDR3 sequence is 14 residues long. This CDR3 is CASSTGTANTEAFF. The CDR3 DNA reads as TGCGCCAGCAGCACCGGGACAGCGAACACTGAAGCTTTCTTT. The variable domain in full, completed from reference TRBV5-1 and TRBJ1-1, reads KAGVTQTPRYLIKTRGQQVTLSCSPISGHRSVSWYQQTPGQGLQFLFEYFSETQRNKGNFPGRFSGRQFSNSRSEMNVSTLELGDSALYLCASSTGTANTEAFFGQGTRLTVV.

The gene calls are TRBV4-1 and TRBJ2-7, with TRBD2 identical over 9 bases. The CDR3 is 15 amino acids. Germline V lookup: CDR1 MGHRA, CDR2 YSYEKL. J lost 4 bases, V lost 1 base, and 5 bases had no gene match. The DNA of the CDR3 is TGCGCCAGCAGCCAAGGGGGACTAGCACCATACGAGCAGTACGTC. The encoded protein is CASSQGGLAPYEQYV.